This is a list of T cell receptor beta chains from one sample in a study of T-cell memory formation after mild COVID-19. TCRdb independently ran MiXCR on the 5' RACE reads; one entry per CDR3 protein. The table lists approximately 500,000 distinct CDR3 sequences, around a quarter of them singletons, with around 12% in the top ten. The sequenced sample was PBMCs or a T cell subset sorted from them (not recorded which). The receptors here all came from an adult woman who had mild COVID-19 (a few samples of this study predate the infection). Cell type and time point are not known. Each CDR3 is given with its conserved first and last residue.

J,V,CDR3
TRBJ1-1,TRBV15,CATSRGRTGQGFEAFF
TRBJ2-5,TRBV24-1,CATSDPLETQYF
TRBJ2-3,TRBV15,CATSRDVGTSGRASDTQYF
TRBJ2-1,TRBV4-2,CASSQVSYDEQFF
TRBJ2-3,TRBV10-3,CAISEARLAGGTDTQYF
TRBJ2-7,TRBV10-3,CAISPDRGDYEQYF
TRBJ1-5,TRBV12-3/TRBV12-4,CASSLVTGNQPQHF
TRBJ2-5,TRBV19,CASSIRLTGYETQYF
TRBJ1-2,TRBV6-1,CASSERQLYGYTF
TRBJ2-7,TRBV12-5,CASGLGLTGVAYEQYF
TRBJ2-1,TRBV7-9,CASSPKTWDEQFF
TRBJ2-3,TRBV5-1,CASSAGLAWDTQYF
TRBJ2-2,TRBV7-3,CASSMGLAGVNTGELFF
TRBJ2-1,TRBV4-2,CASSQEGSGQGVLKQFF
TRBJ1-6,TRBV6-5,CASRNTGDNSPLHF
TRBJ2-3,TRBV6-5,CASSYGIRQGGTDTQYF
TRBJ2-3,TRBV24-1,CATSDSRRGTDTQYF
TRBJ2-5,TRBV6-6,CASNRAGPSRETQYF
TRBJ2-1,TRBV5-1,CASSLSGSTVPNEQFF
TRBJ2-7,TRBV30,CAWSGRGGLYEQYF
TRBJ2-7,TRBV23-1,CASSQSPSSCYEQYF
TRBJ2-5,TRBV5-5,CASSLEGLRETQYF
TRBJ2-7,TRBV27,CASSWRPGYEQYF
TRBJ1-1,TRBV7-2,CASSLVSFRDRGDLNTEAFF
TRBJ1-2,TRBV6-5,CASSYSINVPNYGYTF
TRBJ2-3,TRBV9,CASSERPGTSSRTSTDTQYF
TRBJ1-5,TRBV30,CAWSEQGGNQPQHF
TRBJ2-7,TRBV4-2,CASRQGGQESYEQYF
TRBJ1-1,TRBV20-1,CSAKKTGLNTEAFF
TRBJ2-1,TRBV7-6,CASSFGGFYNEQFF
TRBJ1-2,TRBV5-1,CASSLGRGPVDYGYTF
TRBJ2-2,TRBV6-5,CASSYVRAREGTTGELFF
TRBJ2-7,TRBV5-6,CASSFGGRAQEQYF
TRBJ1-1,TRBV5-1,CASSDDRGTEAFF
TRBJ2-3,TRBV4-3,CASSQVPLSGDTQYF
TRBJ2-7,TRBV30,CAWRGTFYEQYF
TRBJ2-3,TRBV7-3,CASSLLRGTQYF
TRBJ1-1,TRBV9,CASSGTAQYTEAFF
TRBJ2-3,TRBV15,CATSRRSGGVTDTQYF
TRBJ2-7,TRBV3-1,CASSRDAGGVYEQYF
TRBJ2-5,TRBV5-1,CASSPWTGEETQYF
TRBJ2-7,TRBV2,CASSGLAASYEQYF
TRBJ1-3,TRBV12-3/TRBV12-4,CASSFRGQFSGNTIYF
TRBJ1-2,TRBV6-5,CASSQDIDLDYGYTF
TRBJ2-5,TRBV5-1,CASSLALERGWSETQYF
TRBJ2-1,TRBV6-1,CASSDGSFLPVNEQFF
TRBJ2-3,TRBV15,CATSRGSVGELVYTQYF
TRBJ2-1,TRBV12-3/TRBV12-4,CASSLLGQGKQFF
TRBJ1-2,TRBV29-1,CSVSRGLTAMDGYTF
TRBJ1-2,TRBV7-9,CASSLAAAENYGYTF
TRBJ2-7,TRBV12-3/TRBV12-4,CASSRFYGTGVSYEQYF
TRBJ2-3,TRBV7-2,CASSFREGLRYF
TRBJ1-5,TRBV3-1,CASSQDRGQGLPNQPQHF
TRBJ1-5,TRBV12-3/TRBV12-4,CASSLKAGNQPQHF
TRBJ1-2,TRBV9,CASSVGTNYGYTF